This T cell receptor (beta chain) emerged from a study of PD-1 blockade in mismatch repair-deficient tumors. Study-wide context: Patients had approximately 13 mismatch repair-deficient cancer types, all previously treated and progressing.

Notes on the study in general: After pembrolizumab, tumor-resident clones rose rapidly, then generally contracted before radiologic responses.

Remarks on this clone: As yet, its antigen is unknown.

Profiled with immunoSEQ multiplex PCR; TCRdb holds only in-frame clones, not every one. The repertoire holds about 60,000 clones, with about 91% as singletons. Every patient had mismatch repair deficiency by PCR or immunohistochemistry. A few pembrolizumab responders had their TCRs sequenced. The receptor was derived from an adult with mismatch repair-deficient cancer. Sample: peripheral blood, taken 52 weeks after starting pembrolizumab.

CDR3 sequence: CARSGSFLETQYF. The CDR3 DNA reads TGCGCCCGTAGCGGGAGTTTTCTGGAGACCCAGTACTTC. The chain couples TRBV5-1 to TRBJ2-5; 9 nucleotides match TRBD2. The CDR3 is made up of 13 amino acids. V shed 10 bases, J shed 5 bases, and the junction held 9 bases outside the gene matches. From germline, CDR1 is SGHRS and CDR2 YFSETQ. The full variable domain, rest sourced from reference TRBV5-1 and TRBJ2-5, is KAGVTQTPRYLIKTRGQQVTLSCSPISGHRSVSWYQQTPGQGLQFLFEYFSETQRNKGNFPGRFSGRQFSNSRSEMNVSTLELGDSALYLCARSGSFLETQYFGPGTRLLVL.